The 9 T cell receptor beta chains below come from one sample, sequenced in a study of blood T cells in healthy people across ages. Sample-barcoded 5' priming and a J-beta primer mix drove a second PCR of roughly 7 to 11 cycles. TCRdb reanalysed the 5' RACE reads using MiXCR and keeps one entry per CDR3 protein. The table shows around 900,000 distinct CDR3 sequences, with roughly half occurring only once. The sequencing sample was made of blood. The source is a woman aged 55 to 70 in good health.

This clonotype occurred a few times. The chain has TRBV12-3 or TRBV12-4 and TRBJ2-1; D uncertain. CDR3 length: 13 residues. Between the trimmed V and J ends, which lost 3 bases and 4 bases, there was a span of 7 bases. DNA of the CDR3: TGTGCCAGCAGTTTTTGGGGATACAATGAGCAGTTCTTC. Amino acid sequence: CASSFWGYNEQFF.

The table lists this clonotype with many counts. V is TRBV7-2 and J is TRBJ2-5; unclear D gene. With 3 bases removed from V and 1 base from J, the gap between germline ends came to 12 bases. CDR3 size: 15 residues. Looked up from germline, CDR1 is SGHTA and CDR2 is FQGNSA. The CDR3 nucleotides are TGTGCCAGCAGCTTCCAAGCAGGCCCCCAAGAGACCCAGTACTTC. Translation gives CASSFQAGPQETQYF. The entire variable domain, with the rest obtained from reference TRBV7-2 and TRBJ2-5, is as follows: GAGVSQSPSNKVTEKGKDVELRCDPISGHTALYWYRQSLGQGLEFLIYFQGNSAPDKSGLPSDRFSAERTGGSVSTLTIQRTQQEDSAVYLCASSFQAGPQETQYFGPGTRLLVL.

The CDR3, as DNA: TGTGCCAGCAGCACAGGACTAGCGGCTACCTCCTACAATGAGCAGTTCTTC. The encoded protein is CASSTGLAATSYNEQFF. The V and J genes are TRBV7-2 and TRBJ2-1, with 10 positions matching TRBD2. In germline, CDR1 is SGHTA, CDR2 FQGNSA. V lost 5 bases to trimming and J lost 0 bases; unmatched junction nucleotides: 7. The CDR3 is made up of 17 amino acids.

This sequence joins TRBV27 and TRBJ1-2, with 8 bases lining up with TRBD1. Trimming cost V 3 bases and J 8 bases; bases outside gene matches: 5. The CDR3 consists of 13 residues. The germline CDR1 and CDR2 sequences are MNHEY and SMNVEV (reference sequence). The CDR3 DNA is TGTGCCAGCAGTTTCAGGGGGCGGGAGGGCTACACCTTC. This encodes CASSFRGREGYTF.

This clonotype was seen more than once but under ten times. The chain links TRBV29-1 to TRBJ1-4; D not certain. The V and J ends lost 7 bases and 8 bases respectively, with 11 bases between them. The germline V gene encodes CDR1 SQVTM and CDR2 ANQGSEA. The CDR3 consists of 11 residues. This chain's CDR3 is CSATHDEKLFF. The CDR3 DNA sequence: TGCAGCGCGACCCACGACGAAAAACTGTTTTTT. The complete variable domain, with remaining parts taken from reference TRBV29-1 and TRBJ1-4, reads SAVISQKPSRDICQRGTSLTIQCQVDSQVTMMFWYRQQPGQSLTLIATANQGSEATYESGFVIDKFPISRPNLTFSTLTVSNMSPEDSSIYLCSATHDEKLFFGSGTQLSVL.

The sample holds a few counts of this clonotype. CDR3 DNA sequence: TGCGCCAGCAGCCAAGATAGTGTACAGGGGGCATATGGCTACACCTTC. Protein sequence: CASSQDSVQGAYGYTF. The V and J genes are TRBV4-1 and TRBJ1-2; 9 bases map to TRBD1. Germline values: CDR1 MGHRA, CDR2 YSYEKL. The CDR3 has 16 amino acids. Unmatched junction bases numbered 7, after V lost 0 bases and J lost 5 bases.

The CDR3 nucleotides read TGCAGTGCCCCCGGGCCGGACAGGGGGCATGAAAAACTGTTTTTT. It translates to CSAPGPDRGHEKLFF. This chain joins TRBV20-1 and TRBJ1-4; 11 bases align to TRBD1. This CDR3 spans 15 amino acids. Trimming took 6 bases from V and 6 from J; bases not matched to a gene: 9. From germline, CDR1 is DFQATT and CDR2 SNEGSKA (reference sequence).

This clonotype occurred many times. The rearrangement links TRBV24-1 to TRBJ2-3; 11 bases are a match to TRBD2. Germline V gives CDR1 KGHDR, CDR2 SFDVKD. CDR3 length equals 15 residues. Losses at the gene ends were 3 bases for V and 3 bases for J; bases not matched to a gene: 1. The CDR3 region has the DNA TGTGCCACCAGTGATCCTAGCGGGAGGACAGATACGCAGTATTTT. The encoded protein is CATSDPSGRTDTQYF.

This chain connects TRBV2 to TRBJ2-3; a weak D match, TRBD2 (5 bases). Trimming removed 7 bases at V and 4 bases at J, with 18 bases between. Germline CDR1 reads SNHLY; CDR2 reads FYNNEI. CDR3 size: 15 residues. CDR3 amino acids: CASKDSAGSADTQYF. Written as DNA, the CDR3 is TGTGCCAGCAAGGACTCCGCCGGCTCGGCAGATACGCAGTATTTT.